One sample yielded the 23 T cell receptor beta chains listed below, sequenced in a study of T cell clonotyping in hematopoietic cell transplantation. The method was immunoSEQ multiplex PCR; TCRdb's version includes in-frame clones alone and lacks a portion of them. The sample lists some 40,000 clones, approximately 94% seen once, with over 0.65% in the top ten. Specimen: peripheral blood mononuclear cells. The receptors were sampled from a woman aged 45-60 years in good health. Some clones in this sample may be carry-over from other donors' samples.

This chain uses TRBV15 with TRBJ2-7; TRBD1 aligns across 7 bases. V shed 3 bases, J shed 3 bases, and the junction held 11 bases outside the gene matches. Germline-derived CDR1 and CDR2 are LNHNV and YYDKDF (reference sequence). The CDR3 is 16 residues long. This CDR3 is CATSSEKKGQLYEQYF. The CDR3 DNA is TGTGCCACCAGCAGCGAGAAAAAGGGACAGCTCTACGAGCAGTACTTC.

This chain joins TRBV29-1 and TRBJ2-7; perhaps D is TRBD1 or TRBD2 (5 bases each). V lost 4 bases to trimming and J lost 7 bases, with 20 bases between them. CDR3 length: 14 residues. Germline V gene sequence: CDR1 SQVTM, CDR2 ANQGSEA. CDR3 region: CSVVLWAGTLEQYF. The CDR3 bases are TGCAGCGTTGTATTGTGGGCTGGGACGCTAGAGCAGTACTTC.

The chain employs TRBV6-6 and TRBJ1-5, with 7 bases that match TRBD1. The V and J ends lost 2 bases and 0 bases, in that order; junction bases with no gene match: 4. Germline V CDR1 and CDR2: MNHNY, SVGAGI (reference sequence). The CDR3 runs 16 residues. In DNA, the CDR3 is TGTGCCAGCAGTTACGGGACAGAATATAGCAATCAGCCCCAGCATTTT. Residues: CASSYGTEYSNQPQHF.

This rearrangement joins TRBV7-8 to TRBJ2-5, with no clear D. CDR3 length: 12 residues. Germline V gene data show CDR1 as SGHVS and CDR2 as FQNEAQ. V shed 5 bases and J shed 5 bases, with 9 bases lying between them. The CDR3 DNA is TGTGCCAGCAGCCCCCAGATGGAGACCCAGTACTTC. It translates to CASSPQMETQYF.

This clone is a singleton in its sample. The chain links TRBV11-1 to TRBJ2-7; no firm D call. Per the germline V gene, CDR1 is SGHAT and CDR2 is FQDESV (reference sequence). The CDR3 length is 15 residues. Trimming cost V 4 bases and J 3 bases, with 16 bases left between them. This chain's CDR3 is CASSSNPGQYYEQYF. CDR3 in DNA: TGTGCCAGCAGCTCCAATCCCGGGCAGTACTACGAGCAGTACTTC.

This sequence joins TRBV19 and TRBJ1-2; unclear D gene. Trimming cost V 4 bases and J 8 bases, with 11 bases left between them. The CDR3 has 12 residues. Looked up from germline, CDR1 is LNHDA and CDR2 is SQIVND (reference sequence). CDR3 protein: CASSTQSGGYTF. In nucleotides, the CDR3 is TGTGCCAGTAGTACTCAAAGCGGGGGCTACACCTTC.

The CDR3 is CASTGGGQPQHF. The CDR3 DNA reads TGTGCCAGCACGGGAGGAGGACAGCCCCAGCATTTT. V is TRBV28 and J is TRBJ1-5; D gene ambiguous. V lost 7 bases to trimming and J lost 7 bases, with 11 bases between them. In germline, CDR1 is MDHEN, CDR2 SYDVKM. The CDR3 totals 12 residues.

This clone showed up just a few times. This specimen includes other DNA sequences encoding the same CDR3. The chain employs TRBV28 and TRBJ1-5, with no clear D. This CDR3 has 12 amino acids. Germline V CDR1 and CDR2: MDHEN, SYDVKM. The ends were cut back, 3 bases at V and 5 bases at J, with 5 bases in the middle. The CDR3 DNA reads as TGTGCCAGCAGTTTGGAGGATCAGCCCCAGCATTTT. Protein product: CASSLEDQPQHF.

The V call is TRBV27, the J call TRBJ1-1; 7 nucleotides align to TRBD1. The CDR3 spans 13 residues. Germline CDR1 is MNHEY and CDR2 is SMNVEV (reference sequence). Trimming at V came to 7 bases and at J to 7 bases, leaving 9 bases not matched to a gene. CDR3 sequence (DNA): TGTGCCAGCACACGACAGGGTTCTGGTGAAGCTTTCTTT. It is translated as CASTRQGSGEAFF.

The chain carries TRBV19 and TRBJ2-1, with TRBD1 matching 11 bases. The CDR3 contains 13 residues. CDR1 and CDR2 (germline): LNHDA, SQIVND (reference sequence). With 6 bases clipped from V and 7 bases from J, the junction kept 2 bases outside the gene matches. The CDR3 reads CASRDRGRNEQFF. CDR3 sequence (DNA): TGTGCCAGTAGGGACAGGGGGCGAAATGAGCAGTTCTTC.

The V call is TRBV10-3, the J call TRBJ1-1, with D unclear. The CDR3 is 13 residues long. CDR1 and CDR2 (germline): ENHRY, SYGVKD. The V end was cut by 7 bases, the J end by 0 bases, with 9 bases between. CDR3 in amino acids: CAINYSLNTEAFF. The CDR3 DNA follows: TGTGCCATCAATTACAGTTTGAACACTGAAGCTTTCTTT.

On this clone itself: At one of its ends the junction is not consistent with the germline gene, which may arise from a read error. The chain is built from TRBV27 and TRBJ2-7, with D perhaps matching TRBD2 (5 bases). There are 9 residues in the CDR3. CDR1 MNHEY and CDR2 SMNVEV come from the germline V gene (reference sequence). In DNA form, the CDR3 reads TGTGCCAGCCTCCTCGGGAAGGTCTTC. Its translation: CASLLGKVF.

Here the CDR3 reads CASSSGVNQPQHF. Here the CDR3 DNA reads TGTGCCAGCAGCTCCGGGGTTAATCAGCCCCAGCATTTT. This chain links TRBV5-4 with TRBJ1-5; no firm D call. Germline CDR1 SGHNT, CDR2 YYREEE (reference sequence). This CDR3 contains 13 residues. The ends were cut back, 3 bases at V and 4 bases at J, with 8 bases in the middle. The full variable domain, its missing parts supplied by reference TRBV5-4 and TRBJ1-5, is ETGVTQSPTHLIKTRGQQVTLRCSSQSGHNTVSWYQQALGQGPQFIFQYYREEENGRGNFPPRFSGLQFPNYSSELNVNALELDDSALYLCASSSGVNQPQHFGDGTRLSIL.

The chain joins TRBV2 to TRBJ2-1; 9 bases are a match to TRBD1. V gave up 7 bases and J gave up 4 bases; unmatched junction bases: 5. The CDR3 covers 14 residues. Germline V lookup: CDR1 SNHLY, CDR2 FYNNEI. CDR3 loop: CASIYGTGYNEQFF. In DNA form, the CDR3 reads TGTGCCAGCATTTACGGGACAGGGTACAATGAGCAGTTCTTC.

The chain recombines TRBV19 with TRBJ1-4, with D possibly matching TRBD1 (5 bases). CDR3 length: 14 residues. Germline lookup yields CDR1 LNHDA and CDR2 SQIVND (reference sequence). V lost 4 bases, J lost 7 bases, and 13 bases lay in between. Written as DNA, the CDR3 is TGTGCCAGTAGTACAGGGCTGGCGGGTGAAAAACTGTTTTTT. Its protein is CASSTGLAGEKLFF. Variable domain in full (rest from reference TRBV19 and TRBJ1-4): DGGITQSPKYLFRKEGQNVTLSCEQNLNHDAMYWYRQDPGQGLRLIYYSQIVNDFQKGDIAEGYSVSREKKESFPLTVTSAQKNPTAFYLCASSTGLAGEKLFFGSGTQLSVL.

The chain couples TRBV7-3 to TRBJ2-2, with 8 bases aligning to TRBD1. This CDR3 comprises 15 residues. With 5 bases clipped from V and 5 bases from J, the junction kept 7 bases outside the gene matches. The V gene's germline CDR1 is SGHTA and CDR2 FQGTGA. The CDR3 here is CASSPRTGLTGELFF. The CDR3 DNA sequence: TGTGCCAGCAGCCCCCGGACAGGGCTTACCGGGGAGCTGTTTTTT.

The rearrangement joins TRBV7-2 to TRBJ1-2; perhaps TRBD1 as D (5 bases). Germline loops: CDR1 SGHTA, CDR2 FQGNSA. The CDR3 runs to 14 residues. Deletions cut 4 bases from V and 3 bases from J, with 12 bases between. The CDR3: CASSSYGTDYGYTF. The CDR3 region has the DNA TGTGCCAGCAGCTCTTACGGGACCGACTATGGCTACACCTTC.

The chain has TRBV27 and TRBJ1-1; 9 nucleotides agree with TRBD1. The trim removed 1 base at V and 0 bases at J, leaving 6 bases unmatched. CDR3 length equals 17 residues. CDR1 MNHEY and CDR2 SMNVEV come from the germline V gene (reference sequence). The CDR3 DNA reads TGTGCCAGCAGTTTATACTGGACAGGGGAAATGAACACTGAAGCTTTCTTT. As protein: CASSLYWTGEMNTEAFF.

CDR3 coding DNA: TGCGCCAGCAGCTCCGGTCTCTTCTCTGGAAACACCATATATTTT. Its protein is CASSSGLFSGNTIYF. J is TRBJ1-3 and V is TRBV5-1; no definite D call. V lost 3 bases and J lost 0, with 10 bases in between. Per the germline V gene, CDR1 is SGHRS and CDR2 is YFSETQ. CDR3 length: 15 amino acids.

The chain employs TRBV4-2 and TRBJ2-5; D ambiguous. V shed 5 bases and J shed 5 bases, with 6 bases lying between them. The CDR3 covers 11 residues. CDR1 is LGHNA and CDR2 is YNFKEQ in the germline V gene. CDR3 amino acids: CASSTGETQYF. The CDR3, as DNA: TGTGCCAGCAGCACTGGTGAGACCCAGTACTTC.

CDR3 nucleotides: TGTGCCAGCAGTGAAGACTGGGGGCGAAACACCATATATTTT. Translation: CASSEDWGRNTIYF. The rearrangement uses TRBV2 and TRBJ1-3, with D perhaps TRBD1 (6 bases). CDR1 is SNHLY and CDR2 is FYNNEI in the germline V gene. V lost 1 base and J lost 5, with 9 bases in between. The CDR3 extends over 14 amino acids.

This chain connects TRBV6-6 to TRBJ1-1; D uncertain. This CDR3 has 14 residues. Per germline, CDR1 MNHNY and CDR2 SVGAGI (reference sequence). Deletions cut 5 bases from V and 2 bases from J, with 12 bases between. CDR3 residues: CASSPYSENTEAFF. The CDR3 bases are TGTGCCAGCAGTCCCTACAGCGAAAACACTGAAGCTTTCTTT.

This sequence joins TRBV27 and TRBJ1-2; D perhaps matches TRBD1 (5 bases). Germline V gene sequence: CDR1 MNHEY, CDR2 SMNVEV (reference sequence). The CDR3 spans 14 residues. V lost 3 bases and J lost 4, with 12 bases in between. The DNA of the CDR3 is TGTGCCAGCAGTTTCGTGGGGGGAGGCTATGGCTACACCTTC. It encodes CASSFVGGGYGYTF.